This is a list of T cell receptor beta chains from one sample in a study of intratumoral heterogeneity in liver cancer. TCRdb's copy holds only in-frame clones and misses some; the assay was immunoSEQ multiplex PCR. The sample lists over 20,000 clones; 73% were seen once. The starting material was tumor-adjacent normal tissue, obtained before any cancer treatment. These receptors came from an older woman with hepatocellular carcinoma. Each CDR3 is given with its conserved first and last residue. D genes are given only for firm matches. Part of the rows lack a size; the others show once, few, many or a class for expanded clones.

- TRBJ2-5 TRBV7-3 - CASSLSREETQYF TGTGCCAGCTCCCTATCTCGGGAAGAGACCCAGTACTTC
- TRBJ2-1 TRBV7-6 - CASSQDQGGEQFF TGTGCCAGCAGCCAGGATCAGGGGGGTGAGCAGTTCTTC
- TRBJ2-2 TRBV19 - CASTGGYTGELFF TGTGCCAGTACTGGCGGATACACCGGGGAGCTGTTTTTT
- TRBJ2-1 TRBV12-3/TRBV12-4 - CASSLSLANEQFF TGTGCCAGCAGTTTGTCCCTAGCCAATGAGCAGTTCTTC
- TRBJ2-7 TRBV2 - CAGARPGLGEQYF TGTGCCGGAGCGCGTCCTGGGCTAGGAGAGCAGTACTTC
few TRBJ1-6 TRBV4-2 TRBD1 CASSQELGQGQSPLHF TGTGCCAGCAGCCAAGAATTGGGACAGGGCCAGTCACCCCTCCACTTT
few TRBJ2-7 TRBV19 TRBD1 CASTGDRGYEQYF TGTGCCAGTACTGGAGACAGGGGCTACGAGCAGTACTTC
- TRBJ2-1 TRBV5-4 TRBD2 CASSPLGGTPREQFF TGTGCCAGCAGCCCACTGGGGGGGACCCCCAGGGAGCAGTTCTTC
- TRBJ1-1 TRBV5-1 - CASSLLQMNTEAFF TGCGCCAGCAGCTTGTTACAAATGAACACTGAAGCTTTCTTT
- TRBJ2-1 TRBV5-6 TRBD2 CASSPIGTSLTNEQFF TGTGCCAGCAGCCCCATCGGGACTAGCCTTACGAATGAGCAGTTCTTC
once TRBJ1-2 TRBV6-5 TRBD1 CASSRDRGTYGYTF TGTGCCAGCAGTCGGGACAGGGGGACGTATGGCTACACCTTC
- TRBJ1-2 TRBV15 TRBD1 CATSWGQVNYGYTF TGTGCCACCAGCTGGGGACAGGTCAACTATGGCTACACCTTC
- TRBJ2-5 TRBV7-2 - CASSFGGGDRTQYF TGTGCCAGCAGCTTCGGTGGGGGGGACAGGACCCAGTACTTC
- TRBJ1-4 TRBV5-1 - CASSPDGFNEKLFF TGCGCCAGCAGCCCGGATGGCTTTAATGAAAAACTGTTTTTT
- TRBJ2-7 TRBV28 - CASSLLLWSSSYEQYF TGTGCCAGCAGTTTATTACTTTGGTCAAGCTCCTACGAGCAGTACTTC
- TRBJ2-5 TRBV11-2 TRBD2 CASSLERGQETQYF TGTGCCAGCAGCCTTGAGCGGGGTCAGGAGACCCAGTACTTC
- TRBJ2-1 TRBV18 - CASSSSRRTNNEQFF TGTGCCAGCTCATCGTCTCGGAGGACAAACAATGAGCAGTTCTTC
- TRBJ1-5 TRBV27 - CASSLKGAGWPQHF TGTGCCAGCAGTTTAAAAGGGGCGGGTTGGCCCCAGCATTTT
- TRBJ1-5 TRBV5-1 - CASSLGGGRGNQPQHF TGCGCCAGCAGCTTGGGTGGCGGGCGAGGCAATCAGCCCCAGCATTTT
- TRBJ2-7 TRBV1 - CTSSQSGSGRTYEQYF TGCACCAGCAGCCAGTCTGGAAGCGGGAGGACGTACGAGCAGTACTTC
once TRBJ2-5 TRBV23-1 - CASSQEGPWGQETQYF TGCGCCAGCAGTCAAGAGGGCCCCTGGGGACAAGAGACCCAGTACTTC
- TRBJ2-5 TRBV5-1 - CASSWEETQYF TGCGCCAGCAGCTGGGAAGAGACCCAGTACTTC
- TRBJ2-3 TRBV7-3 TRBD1 CASSFEGATDTQYF TGTGCCAGCAGCTTCGAGGGGGCCACAGATACGCAGTATTTT
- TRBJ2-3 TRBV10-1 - CASSVGRVPDTQYF TGCGCCAGCAGTGTGGGAAGGGTCCCAGATACGCAGTATTTT
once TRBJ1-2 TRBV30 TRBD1 CAWSTGDRGYTF TGTGCCTGGAGTACAGGGGACAGAGGCTACACCTTC
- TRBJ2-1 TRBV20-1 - CSATDYNEQFF TGCAGTGCGACCGACTACAATGAGCAGTTCTTC
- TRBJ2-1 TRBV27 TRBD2 CASRTYSGTSKGEQFF TGTGCCAGCAGAACTTACTCCGGGACTAGCAAGGGTGAGCAGTTCTTC
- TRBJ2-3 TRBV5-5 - CASSSESTDTQYF TGTGCCAGCAGCTCGGAAAGTACAGATACGCAGTATTTT
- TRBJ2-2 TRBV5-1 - CASSLATGTNTGELFF TGCGCCAGCAGCCTAGCGACAGGGACGAACACCGGGGAGCTGTTTTTT
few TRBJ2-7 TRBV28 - CASSPLRGSSYEQYF TGTGCCAGCAGTCCGCTACGGGGGAGCTCCTACGAGCAGTACTTC
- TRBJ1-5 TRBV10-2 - CASRGLNQPQHF TGCGCCAGCAGGGGCCTCAATCAGCCCCAGCATTTT
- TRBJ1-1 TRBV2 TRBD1 CASSEDRGNTEAFF TGTGCCAGCAGTGAAGACAGGGGGAACACTGAAGCTTTCTTT
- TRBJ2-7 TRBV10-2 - CASSDRYRDFSYEQYF TGCGCCAGCAGTGATAGGTACAGGGACTTCTCCTACGAGCAGTACTTC
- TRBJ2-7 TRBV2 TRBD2 CASIRLAGGEQYF TGTGCCAGCATCCGACTAGCGGGAGGCGAGCAGTACTTC
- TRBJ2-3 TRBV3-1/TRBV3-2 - CASSQDSSDTQYF TGTGCCAGCAGCCAAGACAGTTCAGATACGCAGTATTTT
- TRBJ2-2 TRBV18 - CASSPLGNTGELFF TGTGCCAGCTCACCACTCGGAAACACCGGGGAGCTGTTTTTT
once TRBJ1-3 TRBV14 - CASSQDPTSISGNTIYF TGTGCCAGCAGCCAAGACCCGACCAGCATCTCTGGAAACACCATATATTTT
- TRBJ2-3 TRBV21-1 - CASSKDRSSGGRTDTQYF TGTGCCAGCAGCAAAGATCGGTCTAGCGGAGGGAGAACAGATACGCAGTATTTT
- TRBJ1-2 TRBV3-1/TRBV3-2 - CASSPQGIYGYTF TGTGCCAGCAGCCCGCAGGGTATATATGGCTACACCTTC
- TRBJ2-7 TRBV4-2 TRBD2 CASSQDLRGRVAEQYF TGTGCCAGCAGCCAAGATTTACGCGGGAGGGTCGCCGAGCAGTACTTC
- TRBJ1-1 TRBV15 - CATSTGRTNTEAFF TGTGCCACCAGCACGGGACGGACGAACACTGAAGCTTTCTTT
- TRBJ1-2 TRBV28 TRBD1 CASRPQTGGYGYTF TGTGCCAGCAGACCCCAGACAGGGGGCTATGGCTACACCTTC
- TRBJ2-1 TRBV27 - CASSPGQIYNEQFF TGTGCCAGCAGTCCTGGACAGATTTACAATGAGCAGTTCTTC
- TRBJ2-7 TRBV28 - CASKTPGLTYEQYF TGTGCCAGCAAAACCCCGGGGTTAACCTACGAGCAGTACTTC
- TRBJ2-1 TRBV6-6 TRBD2 CASSYGTIEQFF TGTGCCAGCAGTTACGGGACTATAGAGCAGTTCTTC
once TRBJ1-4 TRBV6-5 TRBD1 CASSYSGTGNEKLFF TGTGCCAGCAGTTACTCCGGGACAGGCAATGAAAAACTGTTTTTT
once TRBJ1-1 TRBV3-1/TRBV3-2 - CASSQGSGEAFF TGTGCCAGCAGCCAAGGTTCAGGGGAAGCTTTCTTT
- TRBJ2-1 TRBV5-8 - CASSPPFGEQFF TGTGCCAGCAGCCCCCCGTTCGGGGAGCAGTTCTTC
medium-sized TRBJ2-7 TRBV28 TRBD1 CASRSDRVYEQYF TGTGCCAGCCGGTCGGACAGGGTCTACGAGCAGTACTTC
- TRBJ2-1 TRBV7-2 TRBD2 CASSFLRLAGASSYNEQFF TGTGCCAGCAGCTTTTTGCGACTAGCGGGAGCCTCGTCCTACAATGAGCAGTTCTTC
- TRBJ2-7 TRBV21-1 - CASSHTTRRERRYEQYF TGTGCCAGCAGTCACACCACCAGAAGGGAGCGTCGCTACGAGCAGTACTTC
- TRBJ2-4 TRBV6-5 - CASSQELAKNIQYF TGTGCCAGCAGTCAGGAGTTAGCCAAAAACATTCAGTACTTC
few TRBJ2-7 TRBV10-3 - CAIRTGGNSYEQYF TGTGCCATTAGAACGGGCGGGAACTCCTACGAGCAGTACTTC
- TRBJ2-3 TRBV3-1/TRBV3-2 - CASFGRGGTDTQYF TGTGCCAGCTTCGGCAGGGGGGGCACAGATACGCAGTATTTT
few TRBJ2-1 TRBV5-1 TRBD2 CASSFLLAGGPNEQFF TGCGCCAGCAGCTTTTTACTAGCGGGAGGGCCCAATGAGCAGTTCTTC
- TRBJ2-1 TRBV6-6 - CASSRDSYNEQFF TGTGCCAGCAGTCGGGACTCCTACAATGAGCAGTTCTTC